These 24 T cell receptor beta chains came from one sample sequenced in a study of shared clonotypes between healthy human individuals. Measured with immunoSEQ multiplex PCR; TCRdb has only the in-frame clones, and not every one. Of about 980,000 clones listed, approximately 76% are singletons. Sequenced input: memory CD4+ T cells sorted from blood. Subset meaning: CD45RA-negative fraction. The receptors come from a young man in good health.

This clone has only a few counts. The V gene is TRBV27, the J gene TRBJ2-5; a weak D match, TRBD1 (5 bases). This CDR3 contains 15 residues. Trimming took off 6 bases at V and 1 base at J, with 15 bases between the two ends. From germline, CDR1 is MNHEY and CDR2 SMNVEV (reference sequence). CDR3: CASSPGSWGQETQYF. The CDR3 nucleotides are TGTGCCAGCAGCCCAGGGTCCTGGGGCCAAGAGACCCAGTACTTC.

This clone was picked up a small number of times. The J gene is TRBJ2-2, the V gene TRBV5-1; tentatively, D is TRBD1 (5 bases). The CDR3 is 14 residues long. Trimming removed 3 bases at V and 3 bases at J, with 9 bases between. CDR1 and CDR2 (germline): SGHRS, YFSETQ. The CDR3 protein is CASSYGRDTGELFF. CDR3 nucleotide sequence: TGCGCCAGCAGCTACGGCAGGGACACCGGGGAGCTGTTTTTT.

This clone was recorded once. The chain uses TRBV10-3 and TRBJ2-3, with 14 nucleotides matching TRBD2. The CDR3 has 15 amino acids. Germline assignment: CDR1 ENHRY and CDR2 SYGVKD. V dropped 6 bases and J dropped 6; count of bases not matched to a gene: 5. The CDR3 protein is CAIRSGTSGSDTQYF. CDR3 nucleotides: TGTGCCATCAGGTCCGGGACTAGCGGGAGTGATACGCAGTATTTT.

This chain uses TRBV28 with TRBJ1-2; D is undetermined. Germline V gene sequence: CDR1 MDHEN, CDR2 SYDVKM. With 7 bases removed from V and 1 base from J, the gap between germline ends came to 7 bases. The CDR3 is 12 amino acids. CDR3 protein: CASNAGNYGYTF. The CDR3 coding sequence is TGTGCCAGCAATGCGGGTAACTATGGCTACACCTTC.

In this sample, this clone turned up a few times. This specimen includes other DNA sequences encoding the same CDR3. The chain recombines TRBV4-1 with TRBJ1-2; D gene ambiguous. This CDR3 has 12 residues. The germline gives CDR1 MGHRA, CDR2 YSYEKL. V shed 2 bases and J shed 5 bases, with 6 bases lying between them. The DNA for the CDR3 is TGCGCCAGCAGCCAACCATCATATGGCTACACCTTC. It specifies CASSQPSYGYTF.

To note about this clone: Other DNA sequences in this specimen translate into the identical CDR3. This chain joins TRBV7-2 and TRBJ2-7; D unresolved. The CDR3 is 13 amino acids. In germline, CDR1 is SGHTA, CDR2 FQGNSA. The V end lost 8 bases, the J end lost 3 bases, and 14 bases lay between the germline ends. The CDR3 bases are TGTGCCAGCGCCCGAGGACGGAGCTACGAGCAGTACTTC. Its translation: CASARGRSYEQYF.

This clone was observed a single time. V is TRBV5-1 and J is TRBJ1-1; 11 bases align to TRBD1. The V gene end was trimmed by 4 bases and the J gene end by 3 bases; junction bases not matched to a gene: 11. Germline CDR1 reads SGHRS; CDR2 reads YFSETQ. The CDR3 is 17 residues long. The CDR3 reads CASSPGQGAGRDTEAFF. The CDR3 coding sequence is TGCGCCAGCAGCCCCGGACAGGGGGCAGGGAGGGACACTGAAGCTTTCTTT.

The chain couples TRBV7-2 to TRBJ2-7; D is unresolved. Germline assignment: CDR1 SGHTA and CDR2 FQGNSA. V was shortened by 1 base and J by 3 bases, with 10 bases between the two germline ends. The CDR3 is 14 residues long. CDR3: CASSLVWQNYEQYF. The CDR3 nucleotides read TGTGCCAGCAGCTTAGTTTGGCAGAACTACGAGCAGTACTTC.

The CDR3 region is CASSTRWASYNEQFF. For the CDR3, the DNA is TGTGCCAGCAGCACAAGATGGGCCTCCTACAATGAGCAGTTCTTC. The chain carries TRBV7-2 and TRBJ2-1; D gene uncertain. The V end was cut by 5 bases, the J end by 0 bases, with 11 bases between. Germline V lookup: CDR1 SGHTA, CDR2 FQGNSA. This CDR3 comprises 15 residues.

The J gene is TRBJ2-3, the V gene TRBV5-1; TRBD2 matches 7 bases. The CDR3 is made up of 15 amino acids. Trimming cost V 0 bases and J 4 bases; bases outside gene matches: 5. Germline CDR1 is SGHRS and CDR2 is YFSETQ. The CDR3 DNA reads TGCGCCAGCAGCTTGGGCGGGAGAGTGTCAGATACGCAGTATTTT. It specifies CASSLGGRVSDTQYF.

The chain uses TRBV4-1 and TRBJ2-3; TRBD2 aligns across 8 bases. Germline CDR1 reads MGHRA; CDR2 reads YSYEKL. The V gene end was trimmed by 0 bases and the J gene end by 5 bases; junction bases not matched to a gene: 7. The CDR3 sequence is 16 residues long. CDR3 region: CASSQEAGGVGDTQYF. Written as DNA, the CDR3 is TGCGCCAGCAGCCAAGAGGCGGGGGGCGTCGGAGATACGCAGTATTTT.

The chain carries TRBV18 and TRBJ1-2; 8 bases fit TRBD1. This CDR3 contains 14 residues. Germline V CDR1 and CDR2: KGHSH, LQKENI. V shed 1 base and J 8 bases; nucleotides not matched to a gene: 6. DNA of the CDR3: TGTGCCAGCTCACCACAGCAGGGGGCAAGAGGCTACACCTTC. Translated, it gives CASSPQQGARGYTF.

The CDR3 DNA is TGCGCCAGCAGCCAAACCGGGACAGGGGAAAGAGGTGGCTACACCTTC. Protein product: CASSQTGTGERGGYTF. V usage is TRBV5-1 and J usage is TRBJ1-2; 10 positions agree with TRBD1. This CDR3 contains 16 residues. Germline loops: CDR1 SGHRS, CDR2 YFSETQ. The V gene end was trimmed by 4 bases and the J gene end by 7 bases; junction bases not matched to a gene: 13.

The chain joins TRBV5-6 to TRBJ2-5, with TRBD1 identical over 8 bases. The length of the CDR3 is 14 residues. The germline V gene has CDR1 SGHDT and CDR2 YYEEEE. The trim removed 4 bases at V and 0 bases at J, leaving 2 bases unmatched. The CDR3 DNA reads TGTGCCAGCAGCGACAGGGGCTACCAAGAGACCCAGTACTTC. This encodes CASSDRGYQETQYF. Full variable domain (remainder filled in from reference TRBV5-6 and TRBJ2-5): DAGVTQSPTHLIKTRGQQVTLRCSPKSGHDTVSWYQQALGQGPQFIFQYYEEEERQRGNFPDRFSGHQFPNYSSELNVNALLLGDSALYLCASSDRGYQETQYFGPGTRLLVL.

This clone has only one observation. This chain uses TRBV5-6 with TRBJ2-1; TRBD2 is a possible D gene (6 bases). Germline CDR1 is SGHDT and CDR2 is YYEEEE. CDR3 length: 16 residues. Trimming cost V 3 bases and J 1 base, with 14 bases left between them. The CDR3 sequence: CASSSLAVPSYNEQFF. DNA of the CDR3: TGTGCCAGCAGCTCATTAGCGGTCCCTTCCTACAATGAGCAGTTCTTC.

This rearrangement joins TRBV18 to TRBJ2-6; 7 bases agree with TRBD1. The CDR3 sequence is 15 residues long. From germline, CDR1 is KGHSH and CDR2 LQKENI. The J segment lost 6 bases and the V segment lost 4 bases, leaving 6 bases of the junction unmatched. CDR3 DNA: TGTGCCAGCTCACGTATACAGGGGTCGGCCAACGTCCTGACTTTC. As protein: CASSRIQGSANVLTF.

The V gene is TRBV29-1, the J gene TRBJ1-2; TRBD1 might be the D (5 bases). Germline CDR1 is SQVTM and CDR2 is ANQGSEA. Trimming took off 2 bases at V and 8 bases at J, with 12 bases between the two ends. The length of the CDR3 is 12 residues. The CDR3 sequence is CSVERGIDGYTF. As DNA, the CDR3 is TGCAGCGTTGAACGGGGGATTGACGGCTACACCTTC.

CDR3 protein: CASSLIDRDNSPLHF. For the CDR3, the DNA is TGTGCCAGCAGCTTAATTGACAGGGATAATTCACCCCTCCACTTT. The chain couples TRBV7-9 to TRBJ1-6; 7 bases are shared with TRBD1. Trimming cost V 2 bases and J 5 bases; bases outside gene matches: 3. The CDR3 length is 15 residues. Germline V CDR1 and CDR2: SEHNR, FQNEAQ (reference sequence).

This clone was seen only once. V gene TRBV4-1 combines with J gene TRBJ1-2, with D possibly being TRBD1 (5 bases). Between the trimmed V and J ends, which lost 0 bases and 5 bases, there was a span of 10 bases. The CDR3 length is 14 residues. Germline V gene data show CDR1 as MGHRA and CDR2 as YSYEKL. This CDR3 is CASSQEGERYGYTF. The CDR3 DNA is TGCGCCAGCAGCCAAGAAGGGGAACGTTATGGCTACACCTTC.

The CDR3 spells CASRISGSSGNTIYF. The DNA for the CDR3 is TGTGCCAGCAGGATCTCGGGGTCATCTGGAAACACCATATATTTT. The chain has TRBV6-5 and TRBJ1-3; D gene unclear. V lost 6 bases to trimming and J lost 1 base, with 13 bases between them. Per germline, CDR1 MNHEY and CDR2 SVGAGI. This CDR3 comprises 15 residues.

This clone was counted once. The V call is TRBV2, the J call TRBJ1-2; D is ambiguous. The CDR3 is 14 amino acids. Germline V gives CDR1 SNHLY, CDR2 FYNNEI. With 4 bases removed from V and 8 bases from J, the gap between germline ends came to 17 bases. The CDR3 sequence: CASSGLGQRDGYTF. The CDR3, as DNA: TGTGCCAGCAGTGGGCTAGGGCAGCGAGACGGCTACACCTTC. Using reference TRBV2 and TRBJ1-2 for the parts outside the CDR3, the full variable domain is EPEVTQTPSHQVTQMGQEVILRCVPISNHLYFYWYRQILGQKVEFLVSFYNNEISEKSEIFDDQFSVERPDGSNFTLKIRSTKLEDSAMYFCASSGLGQRDGYTFGSGTRLTVV.

The chain recombines TRBV5-1 with TRBJ2-5, with 7 bases matching TRBD2. With V trimmed by 0 bases and J by 5 bases, 7 bases remained unmatched. Per the germline V gene, CDR1 is SGHRS and CDR2 is YFSETQ. The CDR3 sequence is 15 residues long. CDR3: CASSLVDPGRETQYF. CDR3 in DNA: TGCGCCAGCAGCTTGGTAGACCCCGGGAGGGAGACCCAGTACTTC. The full variable domain, completed using reference TRBV5-1 and TRBJ2-5, is KAGVTQTPRYLIKTRGQQVTLSCSPISGHRSVSWYQQTPGQGLQFLFEYFSETQRNKGNFPGRFSGRQFSNSRSEMNVSTLELGDSALYLCASSLVDPGRETQYFGPGTRLLVL.

This rearrangement joins TRBV5-6 to TRBJ2-3, with 9 bases fitting TRBD2. The ends lost 2 bases at V and 6 bases at J; junction bases unmatched: 4. CDR3 size: 14 residues. Germline CDR1 SGHDT, CDR2 YYEEEE. The CDR3 protein is CASSFSGSIDTQYF. The CDR3 bases are TGTGCCAGCAGCTTTAGCGGGAGTATTGATACGCAGTATTTT.

The rearrangement links TRBV7-2 to TRBJ1-6, with 8 bases identical to TRBD1. V lost 3 bases to trimming and J lost 7 bases; unmatched junction nucleotides: 5. Germline V CDR1 and CDR2: SGHTA, FQGNSA. The CDR3 loop spans 15 amino acids. Here the CDR3 reads CASSFQTGANSPLHF. In DNA, the CDR3 is TGTGCCAGCAGCTTCCAGACAGGGGCAAATTCACCCCTCCACTTT.